Below, 14 T cell receptor beta chains from the same sample are listed, as sequenced in a study of identical twins. TCRdb processed the 5' RACE reads anew with MiXCR; each CDR3 protein has one entry. The sample comprises approximately 410,000 distinct CDR3 sequences, approximately 17% of which are singletons, and less than 15% rests with the top ten. Sequenced sample: naive T cells sorted from blood. These receptors were collected from a man in his fifties or sixties in good health.

In this sample, this clonotype turned up a few times. The chain combines TRBV15 with TRBJ2-5; tentative D call: TRBD1 (6 bases). The CDR3 runs 16 residues. Germline lookup yields CDR1 LNHNV and CDR2 YYDKDF (reference sequence). V was clipped by 0 bases and J by 5 bases, with 16 bases between them. CDR3 protein: CATSRDYPRGEETQYF. CDR3 in DNA: TGTGCCACCAGCAGAGATTATCCCAGGGGCGAGGAGACCCAGTACTTC.

Many counts were recorded for this clonotype. The chain couples TRBV10-3 to TRBJ2-5; D gene ambiguous. This CDR3 region has 11 residues. CDR1 is ENHRY and CDR2 is SYGVKD in the germline V gene. The V end was cut by 3 bases, the J end by 7 bases, with 6 bases between. The CDR3 here is CAISESGTQYF. CDR3 bases: TGTGCCATCAGTGAATCCGGGACCCAGTACTTC.

This clonotype has only a few counts. The chain recombines TRBV7-8 with TRBJ1-5; D gene uncertain. V was cut by 6 bases and J by 1 base, with 10 bases left in between. Germline-derived CDR1 and CDR2 are SGHVS and FQNEAQ. CDR3 length equals 14 residues. CDR3 nucleotide sequence: TGTGCCAGCAGGACGGAGGGAAGCAATCAGCCCCAGCATTTT. Protein: CASRTEGSNQPQHF.

The rearrangement uses TRBV7-2 and TRBJ2-7, with D unclear. The V gene lost 0 bases and the J gene lost 3 bases, with 9 bases spanning the gap. The germline V gene has CDR1 SGHTA and CDR2 FQGNSA. This CDR3 has 14 residues. The CDR3 coding sequence is TGTGCCAGCAGCTTAGCGCGTAACAGCTACGAGCAGTACTTC. Its translation is CASSLARNSYEQYF.

This clonotype was seen at least ten times. This chain joins TRBV6-1 and TRBJ2-1; 8 bases are shared with TRBD1. Per germline, CDR1 MNHNS and CDR2 SASEGT. The CDR3 loop spans 15 amino acids. V lost 5 bases to trimming and J lost 1 base; unmatched junction nucleotides: 4. CDR3 region: CASSKGQGSYNEQFF. The CDR3 DNA reads TGTGCCAGCAGTAAAGGACAGGGTTCCTACAATGAGCAGTTCTTC.

This clonotype has just a few counts. The chain combines TRBV12-3 or TRBV12-4 with TRBJ2-7, with D perhaps TRBD2 (5 bases). V lost 5 bases to trimming and J lost 4 bases, with 12 bases between them. There are 13 residues in the CDR3. CDR3: CASSLPGRYEQYF. The CDR3, as DNA: TGTGCCAGCAGTCTGCCGGGGAGATACGAGCAGTACTTC.

This clonotype was recorded many times. The rearrangement joins TRBV18 to TRBJ2-5, with 10 bases fitting TRBD1. CDR3 length: 15 amino acids. Germline V gene sequence: CDR1 KGHSH, CDR2 LQKENI. V shed 3 bases and J 3 bases; nucleotides not matched to a gene: 4. CDR3 protein: CASSPRGTGEETQYF. For the CDR3, the DNA is TGTGCCAGCTCACCGAGAGGGACAGGGGAAGAGACCCAGTACTTC. Full variable domain (remainder filled in from reference TRBV18 and TRBJ2-5): NAGVMQNPRHLVRRRGQEARLRCSPMKGHSHVYWYRQLPEEGLKFMVYLQKENIIDESGMPKERFSAEFPKEGPSILRIQQVVRGDSAAYFCASSPRGTGEETQYFGPGTRLLVL.

This clonotype showed up many times. The J gene is TRBJ1-1, the V gene TRBV28; D is possibly TRBD1 (6 bases). This CDR3 is built from 14 residues. CDR1 and CDR2 from the germline V gene are MDHEN and SYDVKM. V dropped 2 bases and J dropped 4 bases, with 11 bases sitting between them. CDR3 nucleotide sequence: TGTGCCAGCAGTTTAATAGGGGGTAGCACTGAAGCTTTCTTT. Protein: CASSLIGGSTEAFF.

The chain joins TRBV2 to TRBJ2-7; D unresolved. The CDR3 consists of 14 residues. The germline CDR1 and CDR2 sequences are SNHLY and FYNNEI. The V end lost 7 bases, the J end lost 0 bases, and 13 bases lay between the germline ends. CDR3 region: CASKVLQSSYEQYF. CDR3 DNA: TGTGCCAGCAAAGTCCTCCAGAGCTCCTACGAGCAGTACTTC. The variable domain in full, with the rest retrieved from reference TRBV2 and TRBJ2-7, is EPEVTQTPSHQVTQMGQEVILRCVPISNHLYFYWYRQILGQKVEFLVSFYNNEISEKSEIFDDQFSVERPDGSNFTLKIRSTKLEDSAMYFCASKVLQSSYEQYFGPGTRLTVT.

In its sample, this clonotype was seen a few times. The chain links TRBV5-5 to TRBJ2-7; 10 bases match TRBD1. This CDR3 has 14 amino acids. CDR1 SGHKS and CDR2 YYEKEE come from the germline V gene (reference sequence). The V and J ends lost 4 bases and 6 bases, in that order; junction bases with no gene match: 7. CDR3 sequence: CASSADRGYGEQYF. The CDR3 DNA is TGTGCCAGCAGCGCGGACAGGGGGTATGGCGAGCAGTACTTC.

The chain is built from TRBV28 and TRBJ2-1; D remains ambiguous. V was cut by 5 bases and J by 6 bases, with 14 bases left in between. The CDR3 is made up of 14 amino acids. CDR1 MDHEN and CDR2 SYDVKM come from the germline V gene. CDR3 DNA: TGTGCCAGCAGTCCCTTTCAATTTACCAATGAGCAGTTCTTC. Translated: CASSPFQFTNEQFF.

The chain joins TRBV29-1 to TRBJ2-3; TRBD2 aligns across 7 bases. The CDR3 spans 14 residues. Per germline, CDR1 SQVTM and CDR2 ANQGSEA. Trimming removed 6 bases from V and 4 bases from J; junction bases left unmatched: 10. CDR3 residues: CSVGRGGSADTQYF. CDR3 sequence (DNA): TGCAGCGTGGGAAGGGGCGGGAGCGCAGATACGCAGTATTTT.

A few counts support this clonotype. This rearrangement joins TRBV7-2 to TRBJ1-3, with D tentatively TRBD1 (5 bases). V lost 5 bases, J lost 0 bases, and 17 bases lay in between. CDR1 and CDR2 (germline): SGHTA, FQGNSA. The CDR3 totals 17 residues. CDR3 in amino acids: CASSQGTGPRSGNTIYF. The DNA of the CDR3 is TGTGCCAGCAGCCAGGGAACCGGTCCCCGCTCTGGAAACACCATATATTTT.

A remark on this clonotype: It may be a read error: a sequence one base away is much more abundant. The CDR3 DNA follows: TGCAGCGTTGCTACGATAAACTACAATGTGCAGTTCTTC. Amino acid sequence: CSVATINYNVQFF. J is TRBJ2-1 and V is TRBV29-1; no clear D. The germline V gene has CDR1 SQVTM and CDR2 ANQGSEA. The CDR3 consists of 13 residues.